This TCR beta chain comes out of a study of human T cells and chemical hapten exposure. About the study: TCR yield per sample varied, mainly due to pooled library volumes. Findings and caveats of the study: DPC sensitization did not alter TCRs above 1 in 1000 frequency.

Unique molecular identifiers were attached to individual cDNA molecules within the library. Authors' analysis steps: Samples contained a median of approximately 100,000 TCRs, with a range of 23,224 to 690,600. From the RACE reads, TCRdb called clonotypes with MiXCR, one entry per CDR3 protein. These V and J calls derive from TCRdb rather than the authors' analysis. In the table there are roughly 80,000 distinct CDR3 sequences, 8.5% to 9.5% of which are singletons. The time point denotes: healthy volunteer bleed at 6 weeks. Blood, whole and unfractionated, served as the source for total RNA extraction. Per the germline V gene, CDR1 is LGHDT and CDR2 is YNNKEL (reference sequence). CDR3 size: 15 residues. Trimming shortened V by 1 base and J by 2 bases, and 10 bases separated the two germline ends. The sample holds many counts of this clonotype. Its cognate antigen is unknown.

J is TRBJ2-3 and V is TRBV3-1; possible D gene TRBD1, 5 bases. The receptor was derived from a female donor in good health. Some clones in this sample may be carry-over from other donors' samples. Material: whole blood. This CDR3 reads CASSQVGQPTDTQYF. The CDR3 nucleotides read TGTGCCAGCAGCCAAGTGGGGCAGCCCACAGATACGCAGTATTTT.